A single T cell receptor beta chain is shown here with its context. As yet, its antigen is unknown. This entry belongs to a study of blood T cells in healthy people across ages. Findings of the study overall: Older age coincided with a roughly linear decline in TCR beta diversity per million T cells.

A second PCR, run for roughly 7 to 12 cycles, used a sample-barcoded 5' primer plus a J-beta primer mix. Per-sample output comprised a minimum of 2.5 million paired-end reads containing CDR3. In TCRdb, the 5' RACE reads were re-called with MiXCR into one record per CDR3 protein. In the table there are about 1.5 million distinct CDR3 sequences, about 45% of which are singletons. CDR3 size: 15 residues. V dropped 4 bases and J dropped 6; count of bases not matched to a gene: 9. Germline lookup yields CDR1 MNHNS and CDR2 SASEGT. Each sample gave at least 7 million isolated PBMCs. The TCR was taken from a young woman in good health. The sample taken for sequencing was blood. The chain employs TRBV6-1 and TRBJ2-3, with 8 nucleotides matching TRBD1. The CDR3 DNA reads TGTGCCAGCAGTGTGAGAACAGGGGGAACCGATACGCAGTATTTT. Its protein product is CASSVRTGGTDTQYF.